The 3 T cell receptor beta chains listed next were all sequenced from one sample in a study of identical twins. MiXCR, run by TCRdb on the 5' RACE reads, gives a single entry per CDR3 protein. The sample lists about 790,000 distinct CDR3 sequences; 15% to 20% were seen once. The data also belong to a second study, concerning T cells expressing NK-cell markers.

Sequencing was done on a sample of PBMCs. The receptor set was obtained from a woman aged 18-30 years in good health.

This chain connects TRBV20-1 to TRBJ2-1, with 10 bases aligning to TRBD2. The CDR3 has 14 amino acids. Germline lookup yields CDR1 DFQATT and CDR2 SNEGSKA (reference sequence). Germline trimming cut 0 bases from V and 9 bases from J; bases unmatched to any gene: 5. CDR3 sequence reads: CSARDSGGYGEQFF. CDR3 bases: TGCAGTGCTAGAGATAGCGGGGGGTACGGTGAGCAGTTCTTC.

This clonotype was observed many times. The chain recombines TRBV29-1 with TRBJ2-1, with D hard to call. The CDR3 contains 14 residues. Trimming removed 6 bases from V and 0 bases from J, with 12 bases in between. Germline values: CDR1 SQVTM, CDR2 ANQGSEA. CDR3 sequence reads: CSVRGTNSYNEQFF. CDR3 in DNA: TGCAGCGTGCGTGGAACCAACTCCTACAATGAGCAGTTCTTC.

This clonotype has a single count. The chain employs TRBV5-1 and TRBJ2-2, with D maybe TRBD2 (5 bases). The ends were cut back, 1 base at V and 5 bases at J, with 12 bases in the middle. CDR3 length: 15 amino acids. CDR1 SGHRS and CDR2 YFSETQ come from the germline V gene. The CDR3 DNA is TGCGCCAGCAGCTTGTCGGGAATCGGGACCGGGGAGCTGTTTTTT. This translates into CASSLSGIGTGELFF.